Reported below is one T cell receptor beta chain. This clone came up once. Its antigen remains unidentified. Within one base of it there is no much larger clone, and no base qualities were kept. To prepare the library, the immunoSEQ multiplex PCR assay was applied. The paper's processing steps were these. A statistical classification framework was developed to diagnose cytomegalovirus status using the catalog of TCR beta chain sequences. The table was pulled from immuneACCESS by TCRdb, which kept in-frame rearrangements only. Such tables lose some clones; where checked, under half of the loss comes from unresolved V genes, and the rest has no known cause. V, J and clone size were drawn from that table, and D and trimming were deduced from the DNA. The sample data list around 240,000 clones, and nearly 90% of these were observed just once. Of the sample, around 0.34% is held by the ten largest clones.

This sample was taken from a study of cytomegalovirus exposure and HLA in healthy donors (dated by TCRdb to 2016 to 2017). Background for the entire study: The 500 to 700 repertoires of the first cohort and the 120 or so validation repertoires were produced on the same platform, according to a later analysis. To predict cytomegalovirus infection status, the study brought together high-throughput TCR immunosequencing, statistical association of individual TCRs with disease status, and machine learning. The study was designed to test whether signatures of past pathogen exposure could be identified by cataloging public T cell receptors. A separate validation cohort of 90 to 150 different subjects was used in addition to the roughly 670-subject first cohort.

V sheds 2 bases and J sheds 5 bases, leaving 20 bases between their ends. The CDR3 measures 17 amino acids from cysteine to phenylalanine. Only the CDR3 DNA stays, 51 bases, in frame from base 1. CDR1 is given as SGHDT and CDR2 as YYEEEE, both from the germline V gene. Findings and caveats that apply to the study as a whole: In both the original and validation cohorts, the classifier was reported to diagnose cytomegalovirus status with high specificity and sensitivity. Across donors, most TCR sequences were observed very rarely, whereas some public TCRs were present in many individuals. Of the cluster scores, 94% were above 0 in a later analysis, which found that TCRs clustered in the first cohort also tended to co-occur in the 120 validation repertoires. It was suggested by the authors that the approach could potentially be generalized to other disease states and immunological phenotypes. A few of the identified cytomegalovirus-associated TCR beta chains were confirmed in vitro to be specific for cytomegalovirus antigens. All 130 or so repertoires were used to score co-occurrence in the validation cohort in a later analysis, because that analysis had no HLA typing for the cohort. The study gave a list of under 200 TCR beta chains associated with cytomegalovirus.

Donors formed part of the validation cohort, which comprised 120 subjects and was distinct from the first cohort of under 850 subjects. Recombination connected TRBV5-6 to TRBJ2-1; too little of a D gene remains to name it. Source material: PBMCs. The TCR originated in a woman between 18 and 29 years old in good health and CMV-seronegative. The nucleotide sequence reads TGTGCCAGCAGCTTACTTGGGTCAGCGTCAACCGACAATGAGCAGTTCTTC. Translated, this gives CASSLLGSASTDNEQFF.